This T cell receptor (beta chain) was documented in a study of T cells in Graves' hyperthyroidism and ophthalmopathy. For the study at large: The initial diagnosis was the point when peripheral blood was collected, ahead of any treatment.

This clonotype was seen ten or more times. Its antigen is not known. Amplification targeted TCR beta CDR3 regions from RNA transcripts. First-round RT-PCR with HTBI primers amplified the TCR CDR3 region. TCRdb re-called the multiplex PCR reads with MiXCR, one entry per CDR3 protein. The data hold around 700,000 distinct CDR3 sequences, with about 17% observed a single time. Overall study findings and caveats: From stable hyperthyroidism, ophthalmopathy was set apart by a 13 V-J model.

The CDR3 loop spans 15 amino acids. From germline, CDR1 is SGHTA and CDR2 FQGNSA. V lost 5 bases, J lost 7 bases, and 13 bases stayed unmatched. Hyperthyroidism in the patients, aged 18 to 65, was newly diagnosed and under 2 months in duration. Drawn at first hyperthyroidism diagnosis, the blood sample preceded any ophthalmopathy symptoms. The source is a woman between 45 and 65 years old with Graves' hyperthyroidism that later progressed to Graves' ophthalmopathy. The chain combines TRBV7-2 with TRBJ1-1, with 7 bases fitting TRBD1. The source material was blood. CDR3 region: CASSQEYDRVLEAFF. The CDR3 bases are TGTGCCAGCAGCCAGGAGTACGACAGGGTGCTTGAAGCTTTCTTT.